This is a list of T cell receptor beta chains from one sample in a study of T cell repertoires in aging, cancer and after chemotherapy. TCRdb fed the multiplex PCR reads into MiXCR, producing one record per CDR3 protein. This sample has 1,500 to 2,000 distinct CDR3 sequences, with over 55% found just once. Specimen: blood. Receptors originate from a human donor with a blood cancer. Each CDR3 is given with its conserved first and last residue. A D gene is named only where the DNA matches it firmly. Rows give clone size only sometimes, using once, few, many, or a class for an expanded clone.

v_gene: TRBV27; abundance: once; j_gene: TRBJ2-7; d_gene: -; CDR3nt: TGTGCCAGCAGTGACGTAGGAGGGGTCAACCAGTACTTC; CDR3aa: CASSDVGGVNQYF
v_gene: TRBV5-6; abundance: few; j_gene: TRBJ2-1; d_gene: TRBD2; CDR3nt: TGTGCCAGCAGCGGGGGACTAGCGGGAAACTACAATGAGCAGTTCTTC; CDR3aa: CASSGGLAGNYNEQFF
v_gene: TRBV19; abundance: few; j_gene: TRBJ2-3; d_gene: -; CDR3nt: TGTGCCAGTAGTATCAAACAGGGAGACACAGATACGCAGTATTTT; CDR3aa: CASSIKQGDTDTQYF
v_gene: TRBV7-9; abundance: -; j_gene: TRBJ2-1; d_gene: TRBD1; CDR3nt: TGTGCCAGCAGCCCAGGACAGGGTGGGGTTAATGAGCAGTTCTTC; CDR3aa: CASSPGQGGVNEQFF
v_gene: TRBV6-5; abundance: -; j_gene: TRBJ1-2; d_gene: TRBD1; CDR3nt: TGTGCCAGCAGTTACTCCGGACAGGTCGGCTACACCTTC; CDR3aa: CASSYSGQVGYTF
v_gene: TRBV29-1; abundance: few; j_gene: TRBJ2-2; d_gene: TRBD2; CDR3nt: TGCAGCGTTTTTAGCGGGATTGACACCGGGGAGCTGTTTTTT; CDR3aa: CSVFSGIDTGELFF
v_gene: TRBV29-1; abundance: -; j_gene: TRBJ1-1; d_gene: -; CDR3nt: TGCAGCGCTTATCAGGGTGGTGCCACTGAAGCTTTCTTT; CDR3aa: CSAYQGGATEAFF
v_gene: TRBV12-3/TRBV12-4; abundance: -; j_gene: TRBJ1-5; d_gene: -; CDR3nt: TGTGCCAGCAGCTTCGCTTCTGCCAATCAGCCCCAGCATTTT; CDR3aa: CASSFASANQPQHF
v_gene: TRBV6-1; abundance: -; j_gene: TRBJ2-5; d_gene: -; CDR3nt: TGTGCCAGCACGGAGCGGCAGACCGGGACCCAGTACTTC; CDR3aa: CASTERQTGTQYF
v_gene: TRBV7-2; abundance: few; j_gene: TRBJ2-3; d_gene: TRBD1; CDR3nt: TGTGCCAGCAGCCCTCGACAGGGCGGGAGCACAGATACGCAGTATTTT; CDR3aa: CASSPRQGGSTDTQYF
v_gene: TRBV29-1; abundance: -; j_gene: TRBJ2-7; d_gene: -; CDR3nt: TGCAGCGTTGAAGATCTGCGGGCTTTTCAGTACTTC; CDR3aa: CSVEDLRAFQYF
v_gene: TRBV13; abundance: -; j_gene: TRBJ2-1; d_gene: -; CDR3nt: TGTGCCAGCACCCATACTAGTGCCTATGAGCAGTTCTTC; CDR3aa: CASTHTSAYEQFF
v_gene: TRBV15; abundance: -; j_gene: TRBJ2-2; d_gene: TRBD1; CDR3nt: TGTGCCACCAGCAGCGACAGGGGACTCCCCGGGGAGCTGTTTTTT; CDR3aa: CATSSDRGLPGELFF
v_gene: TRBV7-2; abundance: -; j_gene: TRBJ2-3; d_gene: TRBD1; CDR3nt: TGTGCCAGCAAGGGACAGGGTGCCATAGATACGCAGTATTTT; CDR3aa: CASKGQGAIDTQYF
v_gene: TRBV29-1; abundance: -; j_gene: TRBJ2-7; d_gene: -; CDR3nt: TGCAGCGTTGAAGGGACTATACCCTACGAGCAGTACTTC; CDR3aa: CSVEGTIPYEQYF
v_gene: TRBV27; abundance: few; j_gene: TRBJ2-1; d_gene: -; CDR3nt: TGTGCCAGCAGTCTAGGGGCAGCTTCCTACAATGAGCAGTTCTTC; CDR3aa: CASSLGAASYNEQFF
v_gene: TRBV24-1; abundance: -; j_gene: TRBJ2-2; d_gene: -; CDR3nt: TGTGCCACCAGTGTCCAATCTGGTGTGGGAACCGGGGAGCTGTTTTTT; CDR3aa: CATSVQSGVGTGELFF
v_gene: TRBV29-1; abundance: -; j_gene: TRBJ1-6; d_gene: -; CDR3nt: TGCAGCGTTTTTAGCCATCCACCCCTCCACTTT; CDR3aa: CSVFSHPPLHF
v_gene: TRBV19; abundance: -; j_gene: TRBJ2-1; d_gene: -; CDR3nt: TGTGCCAGTAAACGATCGAGGGGATACAATGAGCAGTTCTTC; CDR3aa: CASKRSRGYNEQFF
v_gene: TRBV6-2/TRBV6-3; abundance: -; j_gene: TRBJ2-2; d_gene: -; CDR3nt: TGTGCCAGCAGGCCTAGCAGGAGGACCGGGGAGCTGTTTTTT; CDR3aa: CASRPSRRTGELFF
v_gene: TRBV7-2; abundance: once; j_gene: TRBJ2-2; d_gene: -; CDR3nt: TGTGCCAGCAGCTTAGGAATGAGAACCGGGGAGCTGTTTTTT; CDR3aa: CASSLGMRTGELFF
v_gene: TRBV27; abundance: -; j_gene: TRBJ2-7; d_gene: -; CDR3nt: TGTGCCAGCAGTTTAGAAGGGATTCGGGGCTACGAGCAGTACTTC; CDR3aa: CASSLEGIRGYEQYF
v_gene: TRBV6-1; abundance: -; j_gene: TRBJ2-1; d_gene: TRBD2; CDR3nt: TGTGCCAGCAGTGAATTGGGTAGCGGGAGAGGTGAGCAGTTCTTC; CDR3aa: CASSELGSGRGEQFF
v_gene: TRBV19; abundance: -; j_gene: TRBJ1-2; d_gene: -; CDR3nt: TGTGCCAGTACCATGACGTTGGGCTCCTATGGCTACACCTTC; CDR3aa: CASTMTLGSYGYTF
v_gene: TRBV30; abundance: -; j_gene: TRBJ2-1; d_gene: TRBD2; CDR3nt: TGTGCCTGGAGTTGGACTAGCGTATACAATGAGCAGTTCTTC; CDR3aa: CAWSWTSVYNEQFF
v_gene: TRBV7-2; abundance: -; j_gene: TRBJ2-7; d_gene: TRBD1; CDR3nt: TGTGCCAGCAGCTCCCTCCCAGGGGGCTCCTACGAGCAGTACTTC; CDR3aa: CASSSLPGGSYEQYF
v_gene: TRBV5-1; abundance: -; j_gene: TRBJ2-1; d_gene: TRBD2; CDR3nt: TGCGCCAGCAGCTTGGGGGGCGGCGGGAGACCTCCCTACAATGAGCAGTTCTTC; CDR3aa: CASSLGGGGRPPYNEQFF
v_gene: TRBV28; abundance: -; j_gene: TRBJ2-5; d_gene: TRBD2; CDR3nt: TGTGCCAGCAGTCCGGGACTAGCAGGGGAGACCCAGTACTTC; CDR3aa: CASSPGLAGETQYF
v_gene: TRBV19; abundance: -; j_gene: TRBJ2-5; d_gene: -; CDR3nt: TGTGCCAGTAGTAGCGGGATAGTCGGTGAGACCCAGTACTTC; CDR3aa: CASSSGIVGETQYF
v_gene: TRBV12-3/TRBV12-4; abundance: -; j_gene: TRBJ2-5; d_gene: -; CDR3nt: TGTGCCAGCAGTTTAGGGGTCCAAGAGACCCAGTACTTC; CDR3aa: CASSLGVQETQYF
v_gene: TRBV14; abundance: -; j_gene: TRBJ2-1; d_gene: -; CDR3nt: TGTGCCAGCAGCCCAATCCCGCGGAATGAGCAGTTCTTC; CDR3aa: CASSPIPRNEQFF
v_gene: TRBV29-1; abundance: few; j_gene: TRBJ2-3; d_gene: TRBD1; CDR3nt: TGCAGCTTTGTGGACAGGGGATACACAGATACGCAGTATTTT; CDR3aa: CSFVDRGYTDTQYF
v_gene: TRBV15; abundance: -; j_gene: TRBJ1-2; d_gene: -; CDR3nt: TGTGCCACCAGCGGGGACGGGGGTTACGGCTACACCTTC; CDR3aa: CATSGDGGYGYTF